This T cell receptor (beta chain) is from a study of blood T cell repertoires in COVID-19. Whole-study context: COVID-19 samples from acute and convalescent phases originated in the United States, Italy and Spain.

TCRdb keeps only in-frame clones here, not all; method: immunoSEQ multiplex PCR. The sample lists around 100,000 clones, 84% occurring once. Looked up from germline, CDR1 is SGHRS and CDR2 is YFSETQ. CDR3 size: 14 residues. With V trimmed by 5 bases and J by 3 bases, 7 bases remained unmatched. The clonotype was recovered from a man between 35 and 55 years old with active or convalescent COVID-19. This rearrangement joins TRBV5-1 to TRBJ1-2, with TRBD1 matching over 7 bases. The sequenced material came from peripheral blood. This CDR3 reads CASRPTGSDYGYTF. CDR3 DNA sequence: TGCGCCAGCAGGCCGACAGGGTCTGACTATGGCTACACCTTC.